The source of this T cell receptor beta chain is a study of T cells after yellow fever vaccination. Study-level background: Fractions containing few cells were prepared with SMART-Seq v4 Ultra Low Input. General study results and limits: Secondary responses were weaker yet peaked faster, day 5 versus 15.

This clonotype was found many times. Antigen specificity is unknown. TCR cDNA was made by 5'RACE template switching, adding a universal primer site and UMIs. Each CDR3 protein gets one entry after TCRdb re-called the 5' RACE reads with MiXCR. Of 60,000 to 85,000 distinct CDR3 sequences listed, 6.5% were seen once; the top ten hold 30% to 45%. Sequences were derived from CD8+ T cells sorted from PBMCs, sampled more than 35 days after the first yellow fever vaccination. The TCR was taken from a man aged 18 to 30 who received the YFV17D yellow fever vaccine.

In DNA form, the CDR3 reads TGTGCCAGCAGCTTAGGCCCCACAGAGCAGTACTTC. Protein: CASSLGPTEQYF. The V and J genes are TRBV11-2 and TRBJ2-7, with no clear D. Looked up from germline, CDR1 is SGHAT and CDR2 is FQNNGV. The V and J ends lost 1 base and 7 bases respectively, with 8 bases between them. CDR3 length: 12 residues.